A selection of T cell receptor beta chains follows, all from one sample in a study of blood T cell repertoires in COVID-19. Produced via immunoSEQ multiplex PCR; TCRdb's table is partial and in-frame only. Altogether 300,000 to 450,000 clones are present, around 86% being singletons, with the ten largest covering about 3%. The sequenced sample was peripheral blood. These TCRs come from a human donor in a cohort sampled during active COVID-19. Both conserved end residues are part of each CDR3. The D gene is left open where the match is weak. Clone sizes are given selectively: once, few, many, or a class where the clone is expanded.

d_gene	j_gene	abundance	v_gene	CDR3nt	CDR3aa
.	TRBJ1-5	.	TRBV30	TGTGCCTGGAGTCCAAGGGGGAGCAGCAATCAGCCCCAGCATTTT	CAWSPRGSSNQPQHF
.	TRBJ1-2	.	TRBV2	TGTGCCAGCAGTGGAATTAGACAGACTAACTATGGCTACACCTTC	CASSGIRQTNYGYTF
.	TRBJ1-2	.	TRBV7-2	TGTGCCAGCAGCTCGGGACTGGTTAACTATGGCTACACCTTC	CASSSGLVNYGYTF
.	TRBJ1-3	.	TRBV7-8	TGTGCCAGCAGAAAACAGGGAAACACCATATATTTT	CASRKQGNTIYF
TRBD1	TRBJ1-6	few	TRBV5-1	TGCGCCAGCAGCTCCGGGACAGCCGGTAATTCACCCCTCCACTTT	CASSSGTAGNSPLHF
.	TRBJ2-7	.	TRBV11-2	TGTGCCAGCAGCTACGCCCTGGGAGGTTACGAGCAGTACTTC	CASSYALGGYEQYF
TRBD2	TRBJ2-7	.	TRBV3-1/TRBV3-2	TGTGCCAGCAGCGCGGGGACTAGCGGATACGAGCAGTACTTC	CASSAGTSGYEQYF
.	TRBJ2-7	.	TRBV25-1	TGTGCCAGCAGCGGGGGATACGAGCAGTACTTC	CASSGGYEQYF
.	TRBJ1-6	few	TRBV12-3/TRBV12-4	TGTGCCAGCAGTCCCACAGGGTACCCCCTCCACTTT	CASSPTGYPLHF
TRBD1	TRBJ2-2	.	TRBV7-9	TGTGCCAGCAGCCGGGACAGCGACACCGGGGAGCTGTTTTTT	CASSRDSDTGELFF
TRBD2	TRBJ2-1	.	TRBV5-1	TGCGCCAGCAGCACGGGGGGGAGGAGGAGTGAGCAGTTCTTC	CASSTGGRRSEQFF
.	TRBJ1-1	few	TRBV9	TGTGCCAGCAGCGTAGGGACTGGCACTGAAGCTTTCTTT	CASSVGTGTEAFF
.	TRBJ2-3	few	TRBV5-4	TGTGCCAGCAGCTTGGGTGGTTCAGTTAGCACAGATACGCAGTATTTT	CASSLGGSVSTDTQYF
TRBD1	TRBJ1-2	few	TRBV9	TGTGCCAGCAGCGCCGGGACAGACCTCGGTGGCTACACCTTC	CASSAGTDLGGYTF
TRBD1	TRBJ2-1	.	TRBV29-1	TGCAGCGGGGGTCGAAGGGACAGAGGCCTCTATGAGCAGTTCTTC	CSGGRRDRGLYEQFF
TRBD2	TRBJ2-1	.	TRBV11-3	TGTGCCAGCAGGAAGACTAGCGGGGGGGGCTACAATGAGCAGTTCTTC	CASRKTSGGGYNEQFF
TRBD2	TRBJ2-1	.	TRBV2	TGTGCCAGCAGGGCAGAGCGGGGGAGCTCCTACAATGAGCAGTTCTTC	CASRAERGSSYNEQFF
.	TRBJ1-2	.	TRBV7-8	TGTGCCAGCAGCTTAGTTGGAGGGGAGTTCAACTATGGCTACACCTTC	CASSLVGGEFNYGYTF
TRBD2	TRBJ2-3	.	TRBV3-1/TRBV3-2	TGTGCCAGCAGCCCCGGACTAGCCCCTGGCACAGATACGCAGTATTTT	CASSPGLAPGTDTQYF
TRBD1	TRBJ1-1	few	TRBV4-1	TGCGCCAGCAGCCCCCCGACAGGGTTTACGACTGAAGCTTTCTTT	CASSPPTGFTTEAFF
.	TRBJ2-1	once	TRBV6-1	TGTGCCAGCAGTGAATTACCCGGTGCCTACAATGAGCAGTTCTTC	CASSELPGAYNEQFF
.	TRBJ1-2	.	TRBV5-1	TGCGCCAGCAGCGGGGGGTCCCAGTCTCCCTCGAAAGGCTACACCTTC	CASSGGSQSPSKGYTF
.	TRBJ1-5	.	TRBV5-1	TGCGCCAGCAGCTTGATCCCAGGGGACAATCAGCCCCAGCATTTT	CASSLIPGDNQPQHF
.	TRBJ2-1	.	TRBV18	TGTGCCAGCTCACCTGGGGCTAACAATGAGCAGTTCTTC	CASSPGANNEQFF
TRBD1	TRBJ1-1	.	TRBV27	TGTGCCAGCAGGCCGACAGGGGGATACACTGAAGCTTTCTTT	CASRPTGGYTEAFF
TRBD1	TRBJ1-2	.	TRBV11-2	TGTGCCAGCAGCTTAGGACAGGGTGATCACTATGGCTACACCTTC	CASSLGQGDHYGYTF
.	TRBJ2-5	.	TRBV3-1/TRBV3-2	TGTGCCAGCAGCCAAGGAAGTTCGGGAGAGACCCAGTACTTC	CASSQGSSGETQYF
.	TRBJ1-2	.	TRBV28	TGTGCCAGCAGGGGGGACGGGGACGGGAGCTCTAACTATGGCTACACCTTC	CASRGDGDGSSNYGYTF
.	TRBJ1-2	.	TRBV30	TGTGCCCTCGGGATTGGGCCCCCCGAGTCGGGGGGCTACACCTTC	CALGIGPPESGGYTF
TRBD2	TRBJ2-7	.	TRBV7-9	TGTGCCAGCAGCTCGACTCTAGCGGGAGGGCCCTTGCACTCCTACGAGCAGTACTTC	CASSSTLAGGPLHSYEQYF
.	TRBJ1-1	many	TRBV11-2	TGTGCCAGCAGCTTAATGGCAGGGAACACTGAAGCTTTCTTT	CASSLMAGNTEAFF
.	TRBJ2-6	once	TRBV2	TGTGCCTTCTTGGGCCAGACCTCTGGGGCCAACGTCCTGACTTTC	CAFLGQTSGANVLTF
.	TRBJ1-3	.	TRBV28	TGTGCCAGCAGCCGACTGGGGAGCGGGAGAAACACCATATATTTT	CASSRLGSGRNTIYF
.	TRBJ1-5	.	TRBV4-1	TGCGCCAGCAGCCAAGATAGGGGGAAAAGCAATCAGCCCCAGCATTTT	CASSQDRGKSNQPQHF
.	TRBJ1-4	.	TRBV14	TGTGCCAGCAGCTATGACCGGGGTGCAACTAATGAAAAACTGTTTTTT	CASSYDRGATNEKLFF
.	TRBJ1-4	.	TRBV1	TGCACCAGCAGCCAAGATCAGGCGGCGGGTGGTGAAAAACTGTTTTTT	CTSSQDQAAGGEKLFF
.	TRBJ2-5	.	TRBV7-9	TGTGCCAGCAGCCGGCGGAGGGAGGAGACCCAGTACTTC	CASSRRREETQYF
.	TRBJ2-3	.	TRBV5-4	TGTGCCAGCAGCTTGGATTCAGTCTCGACAGATACGCAGTATTTT	CASSLDSVSTDTQYF
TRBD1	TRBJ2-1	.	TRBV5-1	TGCGCCAGCAGCTCAGGACAGGGAGCCGACAATGAGCAGTTCTTC	CASSSGQGADNEQFF
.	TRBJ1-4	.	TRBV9	TGTGCCAGCAGCGCCCCACTCGGAGACGAAAAACTGTTTTTT	CASSAPLGDEKLFF
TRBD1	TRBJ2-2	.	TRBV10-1	TGCGCCAGCAGTGAGTCCGGCAGGGGGATCGGGGAGCTGTTTTTT	CASSESGRGIGELFF
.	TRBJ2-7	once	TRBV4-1	TGCGCCAGCAGCCTAAGGGGGGGACAGGCCTACGAGCAGTACTTC	CASSLRGGQAYEQYF
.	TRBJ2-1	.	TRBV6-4	TGTGCCAGCAGCGTAAATTTTGCGGGCTCCTACAATGAGCAGTTCTTC	CASSVNFAGSYNEQFF
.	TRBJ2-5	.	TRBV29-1	TGCAGCGTTGAAGGAAGGGACACGTACCAAGAGACCCAGTACTTC	CSVEGRDTYQETQYF
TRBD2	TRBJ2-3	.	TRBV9	TGTGCCAGCAGCGTTCACGGGGGGAGTGGTTCAGATACGCAGTATTTT	CASSVHGGSGSDTQYF